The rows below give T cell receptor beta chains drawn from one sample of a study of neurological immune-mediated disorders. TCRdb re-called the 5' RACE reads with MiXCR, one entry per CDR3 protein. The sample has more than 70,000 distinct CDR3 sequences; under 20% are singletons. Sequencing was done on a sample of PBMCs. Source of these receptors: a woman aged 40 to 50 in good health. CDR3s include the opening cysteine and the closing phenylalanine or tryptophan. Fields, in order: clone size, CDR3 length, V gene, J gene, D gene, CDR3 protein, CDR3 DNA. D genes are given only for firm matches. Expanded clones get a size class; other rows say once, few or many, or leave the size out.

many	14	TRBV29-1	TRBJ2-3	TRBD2	CSVGPSGPTDTQYF	TGCAGCGTGGGGCCTAGCGGCCCCACAGATACGCAGTATTTT
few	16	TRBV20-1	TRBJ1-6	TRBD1	CSAARQGARGNSPLHF	TGCAGTGCTGCGCGACAGGGGGCGCGGGGTAATTCACCCCTCCACTTT
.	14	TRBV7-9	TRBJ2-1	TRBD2	CAISTRTSGNEQFF	TGTGCCATCAGCACCCGGACTAGTGGCAATGAGCAGTTCTTC
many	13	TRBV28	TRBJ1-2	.	CASSGSANYGYTF	TGTGCCAGCAGTGGATCAGCTAACTATGGCTACACCTTC
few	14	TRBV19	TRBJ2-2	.	CASSIGQNTGELFF	TGTGCCAGTAGTATCGGGCAGAACACCGGGGAGCTGTTTTTT
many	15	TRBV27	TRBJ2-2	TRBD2	CASSRIRGETGELFF	TGTGCCAGCAGTCGCATACGGGGGGAGACCGGGGAGCTGTTTTTT
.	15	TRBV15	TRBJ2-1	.	CATRTGDDGVPKQFF	TGTGCCACCAGGACCGGGGATGATGGGGTTCCCAAGCAGTTCTTC
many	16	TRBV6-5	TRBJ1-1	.	CASSSKRTPRDTEAFF	TGTGCCAGCAGTTCAAAAAGGACGCCTAGGGACACTGAAGCTTTCTTT
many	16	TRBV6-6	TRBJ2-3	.	CASIKGLIWGTDTQYF	TGTGCCAGCATTAAGGGGCTCATCTGGGGCACAGATACGCAGTATTTT
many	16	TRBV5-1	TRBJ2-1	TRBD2	CASSLYGGGEYNEQFF	TGCGCCAGCAGCTTGTACGGCGGGGGGGAATACAATGAGCAGTTCTTC
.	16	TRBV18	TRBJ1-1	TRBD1	CASSPLMGQVDTEAFF	TGTGCCAGCTCACCATTGATGGGACAGGTAGACACTGAAGCTTTCTTT
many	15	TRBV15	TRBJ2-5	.	CATSRGVVTQETQYF	TGTGCCACCAGCAGAGGGGTGGTGACCCAAGAGACCCAGTACTTC
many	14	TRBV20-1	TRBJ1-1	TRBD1	CSARVVGGVNEAFF	TGCAGTGCTAGAGTAGTAGGGGGCGTCAATGAAGCTTTCTTT
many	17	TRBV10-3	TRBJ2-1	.	CAISDLNTGENNNEQFF	TGTGCCATCAGTGACCTTAATACGGGGGAAAATAACAATGAGCAGTTCTTC
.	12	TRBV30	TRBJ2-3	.	CAWNPMGDTQYF	TGTGCCTGGAACCCCATGGGAGATACGCAGTATTTT
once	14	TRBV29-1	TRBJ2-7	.	CSAFVGLNSYEQYF	TGCAGCGCTTTTGTGGGACTGAACTCCTACGAGCAGTACTTC
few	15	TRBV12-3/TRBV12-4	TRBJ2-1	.	CASSLGAFSYNEQFF	TGTGCCAGCAGTTTGGGGGCCTTCTCCTACAATGAGCAGTTCTTC
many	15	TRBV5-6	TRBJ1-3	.	CASSLVGSSGNTIYF	TGTGCCAGCAGCTTGGTGGGGAGCTCTGGAAACACCATATATTTT
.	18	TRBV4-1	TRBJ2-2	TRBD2	CASNPILAGGPRGRELFF	TGCGCCAGCAACCCCATACTAGCGGGGGGGCCGAGGGGCAGGGAGCTGTTTTTT
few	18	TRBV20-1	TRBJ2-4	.	CSAIRVGGLEGAKNIQYF	TGCAGTGCGATCAGGGTGGGGGGACTCGAGGGAGCCAAAAACATTCAGTACTTC
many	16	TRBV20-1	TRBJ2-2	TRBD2	CSARDRRGGFTGELFF	TGCAGTGCTAGAGATCGGCGGGGGGGATTCACCGGGGAGCTGTTTTTT
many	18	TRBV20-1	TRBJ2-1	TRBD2	CSAGRLAGVRLSYNEQFF	TGCAGTGCTGGCAGACTAGCGGGGGTTAGACTCTCCTACAATGAGCAGTTCTTC
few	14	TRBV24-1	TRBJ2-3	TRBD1	CATSRDRVPDTQYF	TGTGCCACCAGCCGGGACAGGGTCCCAGATACGCAGTATTTT
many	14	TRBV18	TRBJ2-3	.	CASSSLVSTDTQYF	TGTGCCAGCTCATCCCTTGTAAGCACAGATACGCAGTATTTT